One sample yielded the 30 T cell receptor beta chains listed below, sequenced in a study of T cell changes during pregnancy in multiple sclerosis. Assay used: immunoSEQ multiplex PCR; TCRdb lists only in-frame clones, some missing. This sample has roughly 76,000 clones, with about 93% found just once. Material: CD4+ T cells from peripheral blood mononuclear cells, obtained in the second trimester of pregnancy. The receptor source for this set is a female donor with multiple sclerosis, enrolled in a pregnancy study.

V gene TRBV20-1 combines with J gene TRBJ1-5, with 7 bases identical to TRBD1. The CDR3 covers 11 residues. Germline CDR1 and CDR2: DFQATT and SNEGSKA (reference sequence). J lost 8 bases, V lost 6 bases, and 4 bases had no gene match. The DNA for the CDR3 is TGCAGTGCAGCCGGGACAGAGCCCCAGCATTTT. Its protein product is CSAAGTEPQHF.

The chain joins TRBV5-1 to TRBJ2-2; TRBD1 matches at 10 bases. Trimming took 3 bases from V and 6 from J; bases not matched to a gene: 8. Germline V lookup: CDR1 SGHRS, CDR2 YFSETQ. The CDR3 totals 16 residues. The CDR3 reads CASSSWTGGGPGELFF. The CDR3 bases are TGCGCCAGCAGCTCCTGGACAGGGGGAGGCCCCGGGGAGCTGTTTTTT.

For the CDR3, the DNA is TGCGCCAGCAGCCAAGACCTACAGGGCGCCTATGGCTACACCTTC. It encodes CASSQDLQGAYGYTF. The genes are TRBV4-3 and TRBJ1-2; D possibly corresponds to TRBD1 (6 bases). The CDR3 runs to 15 residues. V shed 0 bases and J shed 4 bases, with 12 bases lying between them. Germline V gene sequence: CDR1 LGHNA, CDR2 YSLEER.

The V gene is TRBV5-1, the J gene TRBJ2-1; TRBD2 is a possible D gene (5 bases). Germline lookup yields CDR1 SGHRS and CDR2 YFSETQ. The CDR3 sequence is 12 residues long. The germline V and J ends were trimmed by 3 bases and 10 bases, with 11 bases remaining between them. As DNA, the CDR3 is TGCGCCAGCAGCTCGGGGATTCGGGAGCAGTTCTTC. Protein product: CASSSGIREQFF. The variable domain in full, completed from reference TRBV5-1 and TRBJ2-1, reads KAGVTQTPRYLIKTRGQQVTLSCSPISGHRSVSWYQQTPGQGLQFLFEYFSETQRNKGNFPGRFSGRQFSNSRSEMNVSTLELGDSALYLCASSSGIREQFFGPGTRLTVL.

The chain links TRBV5-4 to TRBJ2-5; D unresolved. The germline V and J ends were trimmed by 5 bases and 2 bases, with 19 bases remaining between them. This CDR3 contains 16 residues. Germline-derived CDR1 and CDR2 are SGHNT and YYREEE (reference sequence). The chain's CDR3 is CASSSEGTTLQETQYF. The CDR3 DNA reads TGTGCCAGCAGTTCAGAAGGTACGACATTACAAGAGACCCAGTACTTC.

V and J are TRBV5-5 and TRBJ2-3; no clear D gene. Trimming left V 2 bases short and J 0 bases short, with 10 bases between. CDR1 and CDR2 from the germline V gene are SGHKS and YYEKEE (reference sequence). This CDR3 comprises 15 residues. The CDR3 reads CASSFRRPSTDTQYF. CDR3 bases: TGTGCCAGCAGCTTTCGCAGGCCTAGCACAGATACGCAGTATTTT.

The chain joins TRBV5-4 to TRBJ1-4; a possible D gene is TRBD1 (6 bases). The germline V and J ends were trimmed by 3 bases and 8 bases, with 17 bases remaining between them. Germline values: CDR1 SGHNT, CDR2 YYREEE (reference sequence). The CDR3 length is 15 residues. The CDR3 is CASSSGYSGDEKLFF. The CDR3 DNA is TGTGCCAGCAGCTCTGGATACTCAGGGGACGAAAAACTGTTTTTT.

The CDR3 here is CASSLDSGSGGQFF. The CDR3 DNA follows: TGTGCCAGCAGCTTAGATTCCGGTTCGGGGGGGCAGTTCTTC. The chain has TRBV7-2 and TRBJ2-1; TRBD2 agrees at 7 bases. CDR1 SGHTA and CDR2 FQGNSA come from the germline V gene. The V and J ends lost 1 base and 12 bases, in that order; junction bases with no gene match: 9. The CDR3 is 14 amino acids.

V gene TRBV2 combines with J gene TRBJ2-5; D is perhaps TRBD2 (5 bases). V shed 8 bases and J shed 0 bases, with 7 bases lying between them. CDR3 length equals 12 residues. Germline assignment: CDR1 SNHLY and CDR2 FYNNEI. Here the CDR3 reads CASRRDQETQYF. The CDR3 coding sequence is TGTGCCAGCCGGCGGGACCAAGAGACCCAGTACTTC.

The chain carries TRBV5-1 and TRBJ1-1; D not resolved. The germline CDR1 and CDR2 sequences are SGHRS and YFSETQ. The germline V and J ends were trimmed by 4 bases and 2 bases, with 9 bases remaining between them. The CDR3 has 13 amino acids. The CDR3 DNA is TGCGCCAGCAGCGCTCAGACAAACACTGAAGCTTTCTTT. Its translation: CASSAQTNTEAFF.

This rearrangement joins TRBV11-3 to TRBJ1-6, with TRBD1 identical over 10 bases. Germline CDR1 reads SGHNT; CDR2 reads YENEEA. Germline trimming cut 9 bases from V and 5 bases from J; bases unmatched to any gene: 7. The CDR3 is 15 amino acids. This CDR3 reads CASRTGGIDNSPLHF. CDR3 in DNA: TGTGCCAGTAGGACAGGGGGTATCGATAATTCACCCCTCCACTTT.

The J gene is TRBJ2-3, the V gene TRBV5-4; the match to TRBD2 covers 8 bases. The V and J ends lost 3 bases and 2 bases, in that order; junction bases with no gene match: 5. Per germline, CDR1 SGHNT and CDR2 YYREEE (reference sequence). The CDR3 is 15 residues long. CDR3 protein: CASSSGTRATDTQYF. DNA of the CDR3: TGTGCCAGCAGCTCCGGGACTAGAGCCACAGATACGCAGTATTTT.

This chain uses TRBV10-3 with TRBJ1-6; D remains unclear. The V end lost 3 bases, the J end lost 6 bases, and 12 bases lay between the germline ends. The CDR3 consists of 15 residues. Looked up from germline, CDR1 is ENHRY and CDR2 is SYGVKD. CDR3 sequence (DNA): TGTGCCATCAGTGACGGGGATTCGGGTAATTCACCCCTCCACTTT. This translates into CAISDGDSGNSPLHF.

The chain has TRBV15 and TRBJ1-5; 8 bases are a match to TRBD1. CDR1 LNHNV and CDR2 YYDKDF come from the germline V gene (reference sequence). This CDR3 has 16 amino acids. Trimming cost V 1 base and J 6 bases; bases outside gene matches: 8. CDR3 protein: CATSRVQGAGGQPQHF. The CDR3 coding sequence is TGTGCCACCAGCAGAGTCCAGGGGGCCGGGGGTCAGCCCCAGCATTTT.

This clone was seen only once. The rearrangement links TRBV6-1 to TRBJ1-3, with D unresolved. Germline CDR1 is MNHNS and CDR2 is SASEGT. V lost 10 bases and J lost 0, with 7 bases in between. CDR3 length equals 12 residues. CDR3 residues: CATTVSGNTIYF. In DNA, the CDR3 is TGTGCCACTACAGTCTCTGGAAACACCATATATTTT.

The chain carries TRBV6-5 and TRBJ1-1; no reliable D call. Germline V gene sequence: CDR1 MNHEY, CDR2 SVGAGI. Trimming took off 6 bases at V and 5 bases at J, with 16 bases between the two ends. CDR3 length: 14 residues. CDR3 loop: CASRPLGSLTEAFF. CDR3 DNA: TGTGCCAGCAGACCACTTGGGAGTTTAACTGAAGCTTTCTTT.

The chain employs TRBV7-2 and TRBJ2-1; D might be TRBD2 (6 bases). The CDR3 loop spans 15 amino acids. Deletions cut 2 bases from V and 1 base from J, with 9 bases between. Germline V gives CDR1 SGHTA, CDR2 FQGNSA. The CDR3 nucleotides read TGTGCCAGCAGCTTATTGGGGGGATCCTACAATGAGCAGTTCTTC. This gives the protein CASSLLGGSYNEQFF.

The J gene is TRBJ2-3, the V gene TRBV5-1; the D gene is possibly TRBD2 (6 bases). Trimming cost V 1 base and J 4 bases, with 19 bases left between them. Germline CDR1 SGHRS, CDR2 YFSETQ. CDR3 size: 17 residues. This CDR3 is CASSLQPSEPRADTQYF. The CDR3 coding sequence is TGCGCCAGCAGCTTGCAACCTAGCGAGCCTCGGGCAGATACGCAGTATTTT. Filled out from reference TRBV5-1 and TRBJ2-3, the complete variable domain reads KAGVTQTPRYLIKTRGQQVTLSCSPISGHRSVSWYQQTPGQGLQFLFEYFSETQRNKGNFPGRFSGRQFSNSRSEMNVSTLELGDSALYLCASSLQPSEPRADTQYFGPGTRLTVL.

The table lists this clone with a few counts. V gene TRBV10-3 combines with J gene TRBJ1-2; D is uncertain. Germline loops: CDR1 ENHRY, CDR2 SYGVKD. This CDR3 comprises 13 residues. V was pared by 4 bases and J by 0 bases, with 6 bases between. The CDR3: CAISGRANYGYTF. Written as DNA, the CDR3 is TGTGCCATCAGTGGTAGAGCTAACTATGGCTACACCTTC.

CDR3 region: CATSRERGTSDETQYF. Here the CDR3 DNA reads TGTGCCACCAGCAGAGAACGGGGGACTAGCGATGAGACCCAGTACTTC. The chain carries TRBV15 and TRBJ2-5, with 10 bases lining up with TRBD2. V shed 0 bases and J 5 bases; nucleotides not matched to a gene: 6. The CDR3 covers 16 residues. Looked up from germline, CDR1 is LNHNV and CDR2 is YYDKDF (reference sequence).

This chain uses TRBV5-4 with TRBJ2-7, with TRBD1 matching over 7 bases. J lost 0 bases, V lost 1 base, and 1 base had no gene match. The CDR3 is made up of 14 amino acids. Germline V gene sequence: CDR1 SGHNT, CDR2 YYREEE (reference sequence). The CDR3 spells CASSLTGASYEQYF. The DNA of the CDR3 is TGTGCCAGCAGCTTGACAGGGGCCTCCTACGAGCAGTACTTC.

The sample holds a few counts of this clone. This rearrangement joins TRBV19 to TRBJ1-6, with 7 bases that match TRBD1. V lost 5 bases, J lost 7 bases, and 8 bases stayed unmatched. Per germline, CDR1 LNHDA and CDR2 SQIVND (reference sequence). The CDR3 has 15 residues. The CDR3 is CASSFGQTGNSPLHF. The CDR3 DNA reads as TGTGCCAGTAGTTTCGGACAGACAGGGAATTCACCCCTCCACTTT.

This clone was picked up a small number of times. The rearrangement links TRBV7-2 to TRBJ2-1; TRBD2 is a possible D gene (6 bases). Trimming removed 5 bases from V and 12 bases from J, with 20 bases in between. Germline CDR1 is SGHTA and CDR2 is FQGNSA. The CDR3 runs 14 residues. CDR3 region: CASSGRDYLSGQFF. CDR3 nucleotide sequence: TGTGCCAGCAGCGGGCGGGATTATTTAAGTGGGCAGTTCTTC.

The chain is built from TRBV6-5 and TRBJ2-1; weak D call: TRBD1 (6 bases). The CDR3 sequence is 12 residues long. Trimming removed 6 bases from V and 9 bases from J, with 12 bases in between. The V gene's germline CDR1 is MNHEY and CDR2 SVGAGI. In DNA form, the CDR3 reads TGTGCCAGCAGCCAACTAGGGGGTGAGCAGTTCTTC. Its protein is CASSQLGGEQFF.

The chain joins TRBV19 to TRBJ1-4; no reliable D call. The CDR3 covers 14 residues. The germline V gene encodes CDR1 LNHDA and CDR2 SQIVND (reference sequence). V lost 3 bases, J lost 7 bases, and 12 bases lay in between. CDR3 nucleotide sequence: TGTGCCAGTAGTATGGTAGGGAGCGGTGAAAAACTGTTTTTT. This encodes CASSMVGSGEKLFF.

This rearrangement joins TRBV28 to TRBJ2-3, with 8 bases that match TRBD1. The CDR3 has 15 residues. Germline CDR1 and CDR2: MDHEN and SYDVKM. J gave up 6 bases and V 5 bases, and 10 bases lay outside the gene matches. CDR3 loop: CASSASTGAKDTQYF. Here the CDR3 DNA reads TGTGCCAGCAGTGCTTCGACAGGGGCAAAGGATACGCAGTATTTT.

This chain uses TRBV9 with TRBJ2-7, with TRBD1 matching 9 bases. J was trimmed by 1 base and V by 10 bases; bases with no gene match: 9. The CDR3 extends over 14 amino acids. The V gene's germline CDR1 is SGDLS and CDR2 YYNGEE. The CDR3 nucleotides read TGTGCCTCAGCCCGAGGACAGGGGTCCTACGAGCAGTACTTC. Amino acid sequence: CASARGQGSYEQYF.

This clone was picked up a small number of times. This chain uses TRBV29-1 with TRBJ2-5; TRBD2 aligns across 10 bases. Germline V gives CDR1 SQVTM, CDR2 ANQGSEA. The CDR3 runs 16 residues. V was pared by 7 bases and J by 2 bases, with 13 bases of the junction left unmatched. In nucleotides, the CDR3 is TGCAGCGGGGGACTAGCGCGAGGAGGCGATCAAGAGACCCAGTACTTC. Its protein is CSGGLARGGDQETQYF.

The rearrangement uses TRBV11-2 and TRBJ2-2, with D possibly TRBD1 on 6 matching bases. The CDR3 is made up of 13 amino acids. CDR1 is SGHAT and CDR2 is FQNNGV in the germline V gene. Between the trimmed V and J ends, which lost 10 bases and 1 base, there was a span of 10 bases. The CDR3 sequence: CATRQENTGELFF. In DNA, the CDR3 is TGTGCCACAAGACAGGAGAACACCGGGGAGCTGTTTTTT.

The chain uses TRBV5-1 and TRBJ2-7, with D possibly being TRBD2 (5 bases). The ends were cut back, 3 bases at V and 3 bases at J, with 19 bases in the middle. Germline assignment: CDR1 SGHRS and CDR2 YFSETQ. CDR3 length: 16 residues. In DNA form, the CDR3 reads TGCGCCAGCAGCTCGCTTGGCTCCTTACTAGGCTACGAGCAGTACTTC. This translates into CASSSLGSLLGYEQYF.